The text below deals with one TCR beta chain. TCRdb keeps only in-frame clones here, not all; method: immunoSEQ multiplex PCR. The data show 150,000 to 200,000 clones, over 70% seen once. The data originate from a study of blood T cell repertoires in COVID-19. Study-level information: Both acute and convalescent COVID-19 samples were obtained from the United States, Italy and Spain.

Per the germline V gene, CDR1 is SNHLY and CDR2 is FYNNEI. V lost 7 bases, J lost 2 bases, and 19 bases lay in between. The CDR3 runs 16 residues. Sample: peripheral blood. This chain uses TRBV2 with TRBJ2-3; weak D call: TRBD2 (7 bases). This receptor was taken from a man aged 70 or older with acute or convalescent COVID-19. The CDR3 nucleotides read TGTGCCAGCACCGGGGGCCAAGGGACTAACACAGATACGCAGTATTTT. It specifies CASTGGQGTNTDTQYF.